This T cell receptor (beta chain) was identified in a study of cytomegalovirus exposure and HLA in healthy donors. V lost 4 bases and J 2 bases, leaving 11 bases between the germline ends. Germline CDR1 SQVTM, CDR2 ANQGSEA. The CDR3 has 13 amino acids. The study ran its PCR with 60 Vbeta and 13 Jbeta primers. The table came from immunoSEQ multiplex PCR; TCRdb's copy has only in-frame clones and leaves some out. Of about 130,000 clones listed, 83% are singletons. The TCR comes from a woman in her forties in good health and CMV-seropositive. The chain employs TRBV29-1 and TRBJ1-1; D possibly corresponds to TRBD1 (6 bases). Sequenced input: PBMCs. Here the CDR3 reads CSVVEGGNTEAFF. CDR3 in DNA: TGCAGCGTTGTAGAGGGGGGAAACACTGAAGCTTTCTTT.